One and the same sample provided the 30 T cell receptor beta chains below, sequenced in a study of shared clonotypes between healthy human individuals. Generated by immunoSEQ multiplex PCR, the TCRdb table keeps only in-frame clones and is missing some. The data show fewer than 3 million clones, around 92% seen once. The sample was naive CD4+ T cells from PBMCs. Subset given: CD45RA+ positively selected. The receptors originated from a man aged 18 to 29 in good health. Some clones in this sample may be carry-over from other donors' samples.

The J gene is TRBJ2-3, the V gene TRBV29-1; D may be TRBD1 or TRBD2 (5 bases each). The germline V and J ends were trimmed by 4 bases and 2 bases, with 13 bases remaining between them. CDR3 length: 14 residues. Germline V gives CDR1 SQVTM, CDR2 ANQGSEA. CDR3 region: CSVVGDRDTDTQYF. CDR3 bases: TGCAGCGTTGTTGGGGACCGCGACACAGATACGCAGTATTTT.

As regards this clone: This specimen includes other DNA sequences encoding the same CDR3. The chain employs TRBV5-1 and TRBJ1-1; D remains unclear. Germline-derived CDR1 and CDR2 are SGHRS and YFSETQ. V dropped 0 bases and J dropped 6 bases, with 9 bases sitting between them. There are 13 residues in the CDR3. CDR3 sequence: CASSLAGSAEAFF. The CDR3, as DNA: TGCGCCAGCAGCTTGGCCGGGAGCGCTGAAGCTTTCTTT.

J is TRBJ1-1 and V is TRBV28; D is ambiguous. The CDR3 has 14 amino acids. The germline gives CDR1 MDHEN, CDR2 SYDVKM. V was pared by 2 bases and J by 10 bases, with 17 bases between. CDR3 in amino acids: CASSLGERGVGAFF. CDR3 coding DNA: TGTGCCAGCAGTTTAGGAGAACGTGGGGTCGGAGCTTTCTTT.

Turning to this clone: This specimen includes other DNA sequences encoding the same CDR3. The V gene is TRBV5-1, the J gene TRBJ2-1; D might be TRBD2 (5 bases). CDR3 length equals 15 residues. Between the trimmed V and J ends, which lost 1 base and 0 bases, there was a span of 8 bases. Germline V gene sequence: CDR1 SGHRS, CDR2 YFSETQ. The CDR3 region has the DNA TGCGCCAGCAGCTTGCGCGCGGGCTCCTACAATGAGCAGTTCTTC. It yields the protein CASSLRAGSYNEQFF.

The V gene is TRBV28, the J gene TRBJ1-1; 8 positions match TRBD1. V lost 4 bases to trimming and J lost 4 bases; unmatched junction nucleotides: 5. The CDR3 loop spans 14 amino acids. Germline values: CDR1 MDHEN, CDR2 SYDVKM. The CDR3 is CASSSGGSGTEAFF. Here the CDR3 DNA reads TGTGCCAGCAGTTCAGGGGGCAGTGGCACTGAAGCTTTCTTT.

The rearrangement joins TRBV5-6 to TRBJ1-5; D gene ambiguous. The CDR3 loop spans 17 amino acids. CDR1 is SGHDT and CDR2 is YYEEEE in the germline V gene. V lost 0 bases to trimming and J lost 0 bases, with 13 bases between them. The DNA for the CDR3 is TGTGCCAGCAGCTTGGACAGCAGAGATAATAGCAATCAGCCCCAGCATTTT. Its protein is CASSLDSRDNSNQPQHF.

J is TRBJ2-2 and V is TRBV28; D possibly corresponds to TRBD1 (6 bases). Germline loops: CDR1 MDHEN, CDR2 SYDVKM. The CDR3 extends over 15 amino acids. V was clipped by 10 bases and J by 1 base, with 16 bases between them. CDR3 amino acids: CATLTGTLNTGELFF. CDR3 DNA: TGTGCCACCCTCACCGGGACATTGAACACCGGGGAGCTGTTTTTT.

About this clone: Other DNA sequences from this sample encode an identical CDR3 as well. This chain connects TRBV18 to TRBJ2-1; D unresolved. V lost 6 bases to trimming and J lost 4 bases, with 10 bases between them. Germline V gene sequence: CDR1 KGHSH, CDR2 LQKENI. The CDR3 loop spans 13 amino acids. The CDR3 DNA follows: TGTGCCAGCTCCCTCTCGGGTTACAATGAGCAGTTCTTC. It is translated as CASSLSGYNEQFF. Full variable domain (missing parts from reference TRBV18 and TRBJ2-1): NAGVMQNPRHLVRRRGQEARLRCSPMKGHSHVYWYRQLPEEGLKFMVYLQKENIIDESGMPKERFSAEFPKEGPSILRIQQVVRGDSAAYFCASSLSGYNEQFFGPGTRLTVL.

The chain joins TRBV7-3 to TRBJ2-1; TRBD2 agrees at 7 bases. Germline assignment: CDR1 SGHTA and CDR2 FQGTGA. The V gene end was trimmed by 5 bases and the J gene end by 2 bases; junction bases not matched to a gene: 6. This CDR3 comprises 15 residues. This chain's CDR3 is CASSPGLVAYNEQFF. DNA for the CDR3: TGTGCCAGCAGCCCAGGACTAGTCGCCTACAATGAGCAGTTCTTC.

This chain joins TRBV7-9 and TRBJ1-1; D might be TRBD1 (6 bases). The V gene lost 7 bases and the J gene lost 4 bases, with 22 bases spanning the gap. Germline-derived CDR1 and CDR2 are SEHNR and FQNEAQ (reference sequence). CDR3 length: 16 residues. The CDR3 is CASNLERGGEGTEAFF. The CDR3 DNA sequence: TGTGCCAGCAACCTAGAGAGGGGGGGTGAGGGCACTGAAGCTTTCTTT.

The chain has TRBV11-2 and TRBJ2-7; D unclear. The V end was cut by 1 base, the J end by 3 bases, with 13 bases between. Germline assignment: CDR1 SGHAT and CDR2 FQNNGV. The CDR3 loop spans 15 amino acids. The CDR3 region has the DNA TGTGCCAGCAGCTTAGGTATGTCGCCGGGCTACGAGCAGTACTTC. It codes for CASSLGMSPGYEQYF.

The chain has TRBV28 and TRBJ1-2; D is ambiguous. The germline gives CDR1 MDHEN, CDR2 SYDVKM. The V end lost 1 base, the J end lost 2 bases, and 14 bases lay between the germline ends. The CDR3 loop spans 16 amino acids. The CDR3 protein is CASSLYVVLGNYGYTF. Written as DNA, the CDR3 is TGTGCCAGCAGTTTATACGTTGTGTTAGGAAACTATGGCTACACCTTC.

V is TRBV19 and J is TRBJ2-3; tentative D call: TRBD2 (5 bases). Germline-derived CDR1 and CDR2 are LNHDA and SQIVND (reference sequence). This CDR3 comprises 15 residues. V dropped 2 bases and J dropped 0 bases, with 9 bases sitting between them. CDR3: CASSISGSSTDTQYF. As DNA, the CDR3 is TGTGCCAGTAGTATAAGCGGATCTAGCACAGATACGCAGTATTTT.

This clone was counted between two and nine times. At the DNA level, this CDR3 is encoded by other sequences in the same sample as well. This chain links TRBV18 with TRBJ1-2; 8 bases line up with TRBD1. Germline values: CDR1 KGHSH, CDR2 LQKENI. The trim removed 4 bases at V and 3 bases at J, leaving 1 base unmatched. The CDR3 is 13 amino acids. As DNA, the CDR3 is TGTGCCAGCTCACTGGGACAGGACTATGGCTACACCTTC. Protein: CASSLGQDYGYTF.

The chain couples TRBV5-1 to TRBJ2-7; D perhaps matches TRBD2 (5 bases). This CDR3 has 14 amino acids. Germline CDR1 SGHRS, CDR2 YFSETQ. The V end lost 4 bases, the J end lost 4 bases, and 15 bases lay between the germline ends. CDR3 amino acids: CASSTTGKAYEQYF. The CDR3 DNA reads TGCGCCAGCAGCACTACCGGGAAAGCATACGAGCAGTACTTC.

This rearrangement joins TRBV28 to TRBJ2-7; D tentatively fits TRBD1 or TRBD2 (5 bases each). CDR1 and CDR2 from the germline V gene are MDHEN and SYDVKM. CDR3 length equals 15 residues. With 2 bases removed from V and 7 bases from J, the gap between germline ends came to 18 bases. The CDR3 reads CASSLGGYSELEQYF. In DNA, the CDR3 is TGTGCCAGCAGTTTAGGGGGATACAGCGAGCTGGAGCAGTACTTC. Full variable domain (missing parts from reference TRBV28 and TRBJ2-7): DVKVTQSSRYLVKRTGEKVFLECVQDMDHENMFWYRQDPGLGLRLIYFSYDVKMKEKGDIPEGYSVSREKKERFSLILESASTNQTSMYLCASSLGGYSELEQYFGPGTRLTVT.

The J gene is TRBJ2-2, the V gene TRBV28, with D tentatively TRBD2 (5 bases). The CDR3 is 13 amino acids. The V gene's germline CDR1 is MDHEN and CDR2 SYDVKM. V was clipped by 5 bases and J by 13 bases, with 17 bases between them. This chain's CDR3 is CASSPLTRGRLFF. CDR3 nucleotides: TGTGCCAGCAGTCCGCTGACCCGTGGGAGGCTGTTTTTT.

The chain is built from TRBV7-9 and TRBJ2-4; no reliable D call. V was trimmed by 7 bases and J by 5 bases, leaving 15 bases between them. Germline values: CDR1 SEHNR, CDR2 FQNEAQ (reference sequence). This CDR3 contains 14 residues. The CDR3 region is CASTPDPQQNIQYF. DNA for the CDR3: TGTGCCAGCACCCCTGACCCTCAACAAAACATTCAGTACTTC.

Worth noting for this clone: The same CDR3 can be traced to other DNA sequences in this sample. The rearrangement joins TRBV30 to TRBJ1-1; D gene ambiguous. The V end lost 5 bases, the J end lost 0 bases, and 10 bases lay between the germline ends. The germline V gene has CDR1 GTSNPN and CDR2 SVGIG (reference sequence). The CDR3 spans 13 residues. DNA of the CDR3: TGTGCCTGGTCTTCAGATTTGAACACTGAAGCTTTCTTT. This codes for CAWSSDLNTEAFF.

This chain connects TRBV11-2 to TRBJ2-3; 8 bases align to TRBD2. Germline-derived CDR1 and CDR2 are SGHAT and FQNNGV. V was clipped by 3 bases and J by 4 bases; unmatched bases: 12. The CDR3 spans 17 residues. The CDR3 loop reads CASSFRPAGEDPDTQYF. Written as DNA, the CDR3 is TGTGCCAGCAGCTTCAGACCAGCGGGAGAAGACCCAGATACGCAGTATTTT.

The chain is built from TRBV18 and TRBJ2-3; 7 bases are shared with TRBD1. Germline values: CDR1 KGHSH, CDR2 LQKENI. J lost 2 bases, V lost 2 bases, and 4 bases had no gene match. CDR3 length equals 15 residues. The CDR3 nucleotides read TGTGCCAGCTCACCAAAGGGGACAGACACAGATACGCAGTATTTT. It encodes CASSPKGTDTDTQYF.

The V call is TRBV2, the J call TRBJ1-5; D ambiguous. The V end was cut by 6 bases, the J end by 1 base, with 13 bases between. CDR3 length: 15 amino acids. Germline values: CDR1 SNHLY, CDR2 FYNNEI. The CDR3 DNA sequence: TGTGCCAGCAGCCCCGCGGGCGGAAGCAATCAGCCCCAGCATTTT. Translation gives CASSPAGGSNQPQHF.

CDR3 amino acids: CASSKDELAGSETQYF. As DNA, the CDR3 is TGTGCCAGCAGCAAAGACGAGCTAGCGGGATCGGAGACCCAGTACTTC. V and J are TRBV21-1 and TRBJ2-5; the tabulated D call, TRBD2, remains unverified against the DNA. TRBV21-1 is given as a pseudogene. CDR3 length: 16 residues.

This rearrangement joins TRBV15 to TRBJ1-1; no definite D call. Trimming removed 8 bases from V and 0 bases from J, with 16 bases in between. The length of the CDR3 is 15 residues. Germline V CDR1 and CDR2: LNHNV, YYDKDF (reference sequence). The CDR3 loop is CATSQGGLMNTEAFF. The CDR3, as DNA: TGTGCCACCTCCCAAGGCGGGCTGATGAACACTGAAGCTTTCTTT.

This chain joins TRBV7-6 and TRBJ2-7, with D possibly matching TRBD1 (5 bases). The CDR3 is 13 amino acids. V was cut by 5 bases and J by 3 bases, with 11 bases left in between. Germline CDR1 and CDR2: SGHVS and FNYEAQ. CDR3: CASSAETDYEQYF. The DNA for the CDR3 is TGTGCCAGCAGCGCCGAGACAGACTACGAGCAGTACTTC. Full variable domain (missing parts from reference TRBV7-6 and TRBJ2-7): GAGVSQSPRYKVTKRGQDVALRCDPISGHVSLYWYRQALGQGPEFLTYFNYEAQQDKSGLPNDRFSAERPEGSISTLTIQRTEQRDSAMYRCASSAETDYEQYFGPGTRLTVT.

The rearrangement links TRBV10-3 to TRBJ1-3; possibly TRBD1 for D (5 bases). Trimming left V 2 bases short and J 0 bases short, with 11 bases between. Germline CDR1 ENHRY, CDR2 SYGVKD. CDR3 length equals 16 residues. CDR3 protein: CAISEARVGSGNTIYF. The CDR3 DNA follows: TGTGCCATCAGTGAGGCCAGGGTAGGCTCTGGAAACACCATATATTTT.

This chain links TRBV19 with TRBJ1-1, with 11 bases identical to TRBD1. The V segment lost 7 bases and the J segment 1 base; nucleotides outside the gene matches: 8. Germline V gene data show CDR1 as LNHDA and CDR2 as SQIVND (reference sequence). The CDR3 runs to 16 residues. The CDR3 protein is CASTDRGRGGNTEAFF. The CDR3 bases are TGTGCCAGTACGGACAGGGGGCGAGGGGGGAACACTGAAGCTTTCTTT.

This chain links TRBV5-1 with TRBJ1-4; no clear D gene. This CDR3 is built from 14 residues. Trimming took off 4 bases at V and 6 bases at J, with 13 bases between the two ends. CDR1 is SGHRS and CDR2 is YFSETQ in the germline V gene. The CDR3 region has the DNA TGCGCCAGCAGCACGAACGGCCCGGATGAAAAACTGTTTTTT. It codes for CASSTNGPDEKLFF.

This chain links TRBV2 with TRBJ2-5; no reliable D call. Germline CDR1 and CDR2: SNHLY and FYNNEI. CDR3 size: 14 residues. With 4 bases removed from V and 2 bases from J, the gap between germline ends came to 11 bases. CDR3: CASSAILGQETQYF. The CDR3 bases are TGTGCCAGCAGTGCAATCCTTGGGCAAGAGACCCAGTACTTC.

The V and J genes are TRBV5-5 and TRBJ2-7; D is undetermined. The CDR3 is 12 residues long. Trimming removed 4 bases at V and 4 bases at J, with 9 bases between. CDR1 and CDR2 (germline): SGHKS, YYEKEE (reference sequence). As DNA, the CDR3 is TGTGCCAGCAGCCCCCTCGGTTACGAGCAGTACTTC. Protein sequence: CASSPLGYEQYF.